These 25 T cell receptor beta chains were all obtained from the same sample, sequenced in a study of cytomegalovirus exposure and HLA in healthy donors. The PCR employed 60 Vbeta primers together with 13 Jbeta primers. Clones were read by immunoSEQ multiplex PCR, and TCRdb kept only the in-frame ones, dropping some. The repertoire holds about 120,000 clones, with over 60% as singletons. The sequenced sample was PBMCs. The receptors originated from a man aged 35-49 years in good health and CMV-seropositive.

This clone turned up a few times. This chain links TRBV18 with TRBJ2-1; a weak D match, TRBD2 (7 bases). This CDR3 region has 16 residues. Trimming pared 1 base from V and 2 bases from J, leaving 12 bases between. Germline-derived CDR1 and CDR2 are KGHSH and LQKENI. The CDR3 here is CASSPLKGGPYNEQFF. The CDR3 DNA reads as TGTGCCAGCTCACCACTAAAGGGGGGGCCCTACAATGAGCAGTTCTTC.

This clone was counted once. The genes are TRBV7-2 and TRBJ1-2, with 10 bases fitting TRBD1. V gave up 5 bases and J gave up 5 bases; unmatched junction bases: 2. Germline CDR1 SGHTA, CDR2 FQGNSA. There are 13 residues in the CDR3. The CDR3 here is CASSRGQGYGYTF. The CDR3 coding sequence is TGTGCCAGCAGCAGGGGACAGGGGTATGGCTACACCTTC.

V is TRBV6-5 and J is TRBJ1-6, with TRBD1 as a possible D gene (6 bases). The germline CDR1 and CDR2 sequences are MNHEY and SVGAGI. Trimming removed 5 bases at V and 8 bases at J, with 16 bases between. The CDR3 covers 15 residues. The CDR3 region has the DNA TGTGCCAGCAGTACCTTAGGGGGGGGGTATTCACCCCTCCACTTT. It is translated as CASSTLGGGYSPLHF.

The rearrangement joins TRBV7-3 to TRBJ2-2, with 11 bases aligning to TRBD1. Germline trimming cut 0 bases from V and 3 bases from J; bases unmatched to any gene: 3. The length of the CDR3 is 17 residues. CDR1 is SGHTA, CDR2 FQGTGA, per germline. CDR3 nucleotide sequence: TGTGCCAGCAGCTTAACGGGACAGGGGGTATACACCGGGGAGCTGTTTTTT. It is translated as CASSLTGQGVYTGELFF.

This clone was detected only a few times. The chain combines TRBV25-1 with TRBJ2-5; 9 positions match TRBD2. The CDR3 spans 15 residues. Unmatched junction bases numbered 5, after V lost 5 bases and J lost 1 base. CDR1 and CDR2 (germline): MGHDK, SYGVNS. For the CDR3, the DNA is TGTGCCAGCAGTCCCCTAGCGGGGCCCCAAGAGACCCAGTACTTC. Translated: CASSPLAGPQETQYF.

The chain couples TRBV5-1 to TRBJ1-3; 7 nucleotides line up with TRBD1. The CDR3 totals 16 residues. The trim removed 7 bases at V and 0 bases at J, leaving 10 bases unmatched. CDR1 and CDR2 (germline): SGHRS, YFSETQ. CDR3 residues: CASRSYDRDSGNTIYF. Written as DNA, the CDR3 is TGCGCCAGCCGCAGCTATGACAGGGACTCTGGAAACACCATATATTTT.

Regarding this clone: At one end the junction does not follow the germline gene, possibly because of a read error. The gene calls are TRBV7-7 and TRBJ2-3; 10 nucleotides align to TRBD2. Per the germline V gene, CDR1 is SSHAT and CDR2 is FNYEAQ (reference sequence). This CDR3 is built from 14 residues. The chain's CDR3 is CASSGRGPADTQYF. The CDR3 DNA is TGTGCTAGCAGCGGGAGGGGACCGGCAGATACGCAGTATTTT.

This chain connects TRBV19 to TRBJ1-1; 7 nucleotides agree with TRBD1. Germline V gene lookup returns CDR1 LNHDA and CDR2 SQIVND (reference sequence). This CDR3 region has 13 residues. V dropped 3 bases and J dropped 5; count of bases not matched to a gene: 3. The DNA of the CDR3 is TGTGCCAGTAGTATGGCAGGGGGGACTGAAGCTTTCTTT. This codes for CASSMAGGTEAFF.

This chain connects TRBV13 to TRBJ2-1; weak D call: TRBD2 (5 bases). This CDR3 is 12 amino acids long. Trimming removed 5 bases from V and 7 bases from J, with 9 bases in between. Germline assignment: CDR1 PRHDT and CDR2 FYEKMQ (reference sequence). The CDR3 DNA follows: TGTGCCAGCAGCCCGGGGTGGAATGAGCAGTTCTTC. Translation: CASSPGWNEQFF.

This clone was seen only a few times. The chain links TRBV7-9 to TRBJ2-1, with D perhaps TRBD2 (6 bases). The CDR3 covers 16 residues. Trimming removed 7 bases from V and 0 bases from J, with 16 bases in between. In germline, CDR1 is SEHNR, CDR2 FQNEAQ (reference sequence). CDR3 DNA sequence: TGTGCCAGCATCTCCCTAGCGCGTCACTCCTACAATGAGCAGTTCTTC. This gives the protein CASISLARHSYNEQFF.

The rearrangement joins TRBV5-8 to TRBJ1-1; 8 bases align to TRBD1. CDR3 length equals 14 residues. Trimming cost V 4 bases and J 4 bases; bases outside gene matches: 6. Germline V gene lookup returns CDR1 SGHTS and CDR2 YDEGEE. CDR3 nucleotide sequence: TGTGCCAGCAGCCCTCGGGACAGGCTCACTGAAGCTTTCTTT. It specifies CASSPRDRLTEAFF.

The rearrangement links TRBV6-6 to TRBJ1-2; D is possibly TRBD1 (5 bases). Trimming took off 1 base at V and 7 bases at J, with 16 bases between the two ends. CDR1 is MNHNY, CDR2 SVGAGI, per germline (reference sequence). The CDR3 is 15 residues long. The CDR3 bases are TGTGCCAGCAGTTACTGGGGCGGGACTCCGAGTGGCTACACCTTC. Residues: CASSYWGGTPSGYTF.

V usage is TRBV27 and J usage is TRBJ1-2; D is unresolved. Germline V gene data show CDR1 as MNHEY and CDR2 as SMNVEV (reference sequence). The CDR3 is 13 amino acids. V shed 5 bases and J shed 2 bases, with 9 bases lying between them. The CDR3 DNA sequence: TGTGCCAGCAGTACAGTCTCCAACTATGGCTACACCTTC. Residues: CASSTVSNYGYTF.

This clone was observed a handful of times. This sequence joins TRBV7-2 and TRBJ2-7, with D unresolved. V shed 1 base and J shed 7 bases, with 5 bases lying between them. The CDR3 loop spans 11 amino acids. Germline CDR1 reads SGHTA; CDR2 reads FQGNSA. CDR3 amino acids: CASSLGIEQYF. The CDR3 DNA sequence: TGTGCCAGCAGCTTAGGTATAGAGCAGTACTTC.

This clone came up a few times. The chain uses TRBV7-2 and TRBJ2-5, with 9 bases lining up with TRBD1. The junction had 14 bases not matched to a gene; V was cut back by 5 bases and J by 7 bases. Germline V gives CDR1 SGHTA, CDR2 FQGNSA. The CDR3 extends over 16 amino acids. CDR3 amino acids: CASSPGSTGGARTQYF. The DNA of the CDR3 is TGTGCCAGCAGCCCCGGGTCGACAGGGGGGGCAAGGACCCAGTACTTC. The entire variable domain, with the rest obtained from reference TRBV7-2 and TRBJ2-5, is as follows: GAGVSQSPSNKVTEKGKDVELRCDPISGHTALYWYRQSLGQGLEFLIYFQGNSAPDKSGLPSDRFSAERTGGSVSTLTIQRTQQEDSAVYLCASSPGSTGGARTQYFGPGTRLLVL.

The rearrangement uses TRBV7-9 and TRBJ1-1; perhaps TRBD1 as D (6 bases). This CDR3 contains 13 residues. V was clipped by 5 bases and J by 5 bases, with 12 bases between them. Germline V gene lookup returns CDR1 SEHNR and CDR2 FQNEAQ (reference sequence). The CDR3 region has the DNA TGTGCCAGCAGCGTGGGGGCTAGGACTGAAGCTTTCTTT. It yields the protein CASSVGARTEAFF.

J is TRBJ1-3 and V is TRBV4-1; unclear D gene. CDR1 and CDR2 from the germline V gene are MGHRA and YSYEKL. There are 16 residues in the CDR3. Trimming shortened V by 1 base and J by 4 bases, and 14 bases separated the two germline ends. The DNA of the CDR3 is TGCGCCAGCAGCCAAGGGTCGAGAGCGAGCGGAAACACCATATATTTT. This translates into CASSQGSRASGNTIYF.

J is TRBJ2-2 and V is TRBV6-5; TRBD1 agrees at 8 bases. The germline V gene has CDR1 MNHEY and CDR2 SVGAGI. The CDR3 is 15 residues long. J gave up 7 bases and V 7 bases, and 11 bases lay outside the gene matches. CDR3 sequence reads: CASNAGQGKSGELFF. Here the CDR3 DNA reads TGTGCCAGCAACGCCGGACAGGGCAAGAGCGGGGAGCTGTTTTTT.

This rearrangement joins TRBV7-2 to TRBJ1-2, with 9 bases aligning to TRBD1. Looked up from germline, CDR1 is SGHTA and CDR2 is FQGNSA. This CDR3 comprises 16 residues. Trimming cost V 5 bases and J 8 bases; bases outside gene matches: 15. The CDR3 loop is CASSDGWGTGRSGYTF. CDR3 coding DNA: TGTGCCAGCAGCGACGGATGGGGGACAGGGCGATCAGGCTACACCTTC.

As regards this clone: Compared with germline, one end of the junction differs, possibly owing to a read error. The chain employs TRBV7-9 and TRBJ2-5; tentative D call: TRBD2 (5 bases). Germline values: CDR1 SEHNR, CDR2 FQNEAQ (reference sequence). The CDR3 runs 17 residues. The CDR3 DNA sequence: TGTTCCAGCAGCCTTAGGCCCACTAGAGCGTACGAGGAGACCCAGTACTTC. It is translated as CSSSLRPTRAYEETQYF.

The chain has TRBV9 and TRBJ2-2, with TRBD2 matching over 14 bases. The CDR3 is 16 residues long. V was clipped by 3 bases and J by 4 bases; unmatched bases: 2. Germline-derived CDR1 and CDR2 are SGDLS and YYNGEE. In DNA form, the CDR3 reads TGTGCCAGCAGCGCGGGACTAGCGGGGGTCACCGGGGAGCTGTTTTTT. Amino acid sequence: CASSAGLAGVTGELFF. Supplemented by reference TRBV9 and TRBJ2-2, the full variable domain reads DSGVTQTPKHLITATGQRVTLRCSPRSGDLSVYWYQQSLDQGLQFLIQYYNGEERAKGNILERFSAQQFPDLHSELNLSSLELGDSALYFCASSAGLAGVTGELFFGEGSRLTVL.

This chain connects TRBV4-1 to TRBJ1-5; tentative D call: TRBD1 (5 bases). V was pared by 1 base and J by 0 bases, with 10 bases between. Germline V gives CDR1 MGHRA, CDR2 YSYEKL. This CDR3 is built from 16 residues. In DNA, the CDR3 is TGCGCCAGCAGCCAAGTGACAGTTAATAGCAATCAGCCCCAGCATTTT. Translation: CASSQVTVNSNQPQHF.

The chain combines TRBV27 with TRBJ2-2; TRBD1 matches 7 bases. The germline V gene has CDR1 MNHEY and CDR2 SMNVEV (reference sequence). CDR3 size: 15 residues. The trim removed 6 bases at V and 3 bases at J, leaving 7 bases unmatched. CDR3 region: CASRLRDSHTGELFF. The CDR3 DNA reads TGTGCCAGCAGGCTAAGGGACAGCCACACCGGGGAGCTGTTTTTT.

This clone has just a few counts. The chain employs TRBV27 and TRBJ2-1; 7 bases match TRBD1. The germline V gene encodes CDR1 MNHEY and CDR2 SMNVEV (reference sequence). The CDR3 is 17 residues long. J gave up 3 bases and V 5 bases, and 13 bases lay outside the gene matches. This CDR3 is CASSPATGSALYNEQFF. The CDR3 DNA follows: TGTGCCAGCAGTCCAGCGACAGGGTCGGCTCTCTACAATGAGCAGTTCTTC.

Comment on this clone: This sample also contains other DNA sequences that code for the same CDR3. The rearrangement uses TRBV18 and TRBJ2-1; unclear D gene. The germline V gene has CDR1 KGHSH and CDR2 LQKENI. V was pared by 1 base and J by 8 bases, with 9 bases between. The CDR3 length is 13 residues. The CDR3 loop reads CASSPQPGDEQFF. The CDR3 region has the DNA TGTGCCAGCTCACCACAGCCGGGTGATGAGCAGTTCTTC. Using reference TRBV18 and TRBJ2-1 for the parts outside the CDR3, the full variable domain is NAGVMQNPRHLVRRRGQEARLRCSPMKGHSHVYWYRQLPEEGLKFMVYLQKENIIDESGMPKERFSAEFPKEGPSILRIQQVVRGDSAAYFCASSPQPGDEQFFGPGTRLTVL.